The present T cell receptor (beta chain) was sequenced within a study of blood T cell repertoires in COVID-19. Study at large: The samples span acute and convalescent COVID-19 from the United States, Italy and Spain.

Methods used by the authors: Reference gene primer amplification in the assay estimated nucleated cell counts. The assay was immunoSEQ multiplex PCR, and TCRdb's table has in-frame clones only and misses some. Clonal size and the V and J genes are those of that table, whereas D and trimming came from the DNA. Among about 160,000 clones listed, about 85% were seen once. The sequencing sample was made of peripheral blood. This receptor was taken from a man older than 75 with COVID-19, enrolled during active disease.

CDR3 protein: CASRLTGAETQYF. DNA of the CDR3: TGCGCCAGCAGATTAACAGGGGCAGAGACCCAGTACTTC. This chain links TRBV5-1 with TRBJ2-5; 7 bases are a match to TRBD1. Losses at the gene ends were 5 bases for V and 4 bases for J; bases not matched to a gene: 5. CDR1 is SGHRS, CDR2 YFSETQ, per germline. The CDR3 loop spans 13 amino acids. The full variable domain, its missing parts supplied by reference TRBV5-1 and TRBJ2-5, is KAGVTQTPRYLIKTRGQQVTLSCSPISGHRSVSWYQQTPGQGLQFLFEYFSETQRNKGNFPGRFSGRQFSNSRSEMNVSTLELGDSALYLCASRLTGAETQYFGPGTRLLVL.